These 32 T cell receptor beta chains share one sample of origin, sequenced in a study of early T cells in non-severe SARS-CoV-2 infection. TCRdb re-analysed the 5' RACE reads in MiXCR, keeping a single row per CDR3 protein. The table has around 76,000 distinct CDR3 sequences, more than 12% seen once. This specimen was whole blood, taken at baseline. These receptors all come from an adult who was a healthcare worker with PCR-confirmed SARS-CoV-2 infection or an uninfected control (not recorded which).

This clonotype appeared a single time. The gene calls are TRBV7-9 and TRBJ2-1; D gene ambiguous. The CDR3 is 12 residues long. The V and J ends lost 3 bases and 10 bases respectively, with 10 bases between them. CDR1 is SEHNR and CDR2 is FQNEAQ in the germline V gene (reference sequence). The CDR3 here is CASSFNLEEQFF. DNA of the CDR3: TGTGCCAGCAGCTTTAACCTGGAGGAGCAGTTCTTC.

The chain joins TRBV12-3 or TRBV12-4 to TRBJ2-5; D unresolved. The CDR3 loop spans 13 amino acids. The V end was cut by 2 bases, the J end by 3 bases, with 7 bases between. CDR3 nucleotide sequence: TGTGCCAGCAGTTTAATGCAGGAAGAGACCCAGTACTTC. Residues: CASSLMQEETQYF.

This clonotype occurred a few times. The chain links TRBV7-9 to TRBJ2-7; D not certain. V shed 3 bases and J shed 0 bases, with 6 bases lying between them. Germline CDR1 SEHNR, CDR2 FQNEAQ (reference sequence). The CDR3 length is 13 residues. CDR3 DNA sequence: TGTGCCAGCAGCTTCCCAGCCTCCTACGAGCAGTACTTC. Translation gives CASSFPASYEQYF. The full variable domain, its missing parts supplied by reference TRBV7-9 and TRBJ2-7, is DTGVSQNPRHKITKRGQNVTFRCDPISEHNRLYWYRQTLGQGPEFLTYFQNEAQLEKSRLLSDRFSAERPKGSFSTLEIQRTEQGDSAMYLCASSFPASYEQYFGPGTRLTVT.

This clonotype was counted between two and nine times. The chain combines TRBV28 with TRBJ2-1, with D possibly being TRBD1 or TRBD2 (6 bases each). This CDR3 is 15 amino acids long. V lost 0 bases to trimming and J lost 9 bases, with 15 bases between them. Germline-derived CDR1 and CDR2 are MDHEN and SYDVKM. The CDR3 is CASSLWATSRGEQFF. DNA for the CDR3: TGTGCCAGCAGTTTATGGGCTACTAGCAGGGGTGAGCAGTTCTTC.

The chain employs TRBV24-1 and TRBJ2-1, with 8 nucleotides matching TRBD2. J gave up 3 bases and V 1 base, and 4 bases lay outside the gene matches. The length of the CDR3 is 16 residues. CDR1 and CDR2 from the germline V gene are KGHDR and SFDVKD. The CDR3, as DNA: TGTGCCACCAGTGATTTAGAAGCGGGGGACTACAATGAGCAGTTCTTC. This encodes CATSDLEAGDYNEQFF.

The chain combines TRBV14 with TRBJ2-7; a possible D gene is TRBD2 (6 bases). Germline-derived CDR1 and CDR2 are SGHDN and FVKESK. The CDR3 has 14 residues. Trimming stripped 4 bases from V and 6 bases from J, with 16 bases between. The CDR3: CASSPRLGQAEQYF. CDR3 nucleotides: TGTGCCAGCAGCCCCCGACTAGGGCAGGCCGAGCAGTACTTC.

The sample holds many counts of this clonotype. The CDR3 coding sequence is TGTGCCAGCAGTTACAGCGTCGGCTACGAGCAGTACTTC. Translation gives CASSYSVGYEQYF. J is TRBJ2-7 and V is TRBV2; no clear D. This CDR3 has 13 residues. V was pared by 5 bases and J by 3 bases, with 11 bases between. Germline V gene sequence: CDR1 SNHLY, CDR2 FYNNEI.

The V gene is TRBV29-1, the J gene TRBJ2-7; maybe TRBD1 (6 bases). V was clipped by 5 bases and J by 3 bases, with 11 bases between them. The germline V gene encodes CDR1 SQVTM and CDR2 ANQGSEA. The CDR3 extends over 12 amino acids. The CDR3 nucleotides read TGCAGCGTTCGGACAGTCAGCTACGAGCAGTACTTC. This sequence encodes CSVRTVSYEQYF.

This clonotype has just a few counts. The DNA for the CDR3 is TGTGCCAGTAGTATCTCCGCCCCGGACAGTCCCCTATCCTACGAGCAGTACTTC. It codes for CASSISAPDSPLSYEQYF. This rearrangement joins TRBV19 to TRBJ2-7, with D perhaps TRBD1 (6 bases). Germline CDR1 LNHDA, CDR2 SQIVND (reference sequence). The CDR3 is 18 amino acids. Trimming removed 3 bases from V and 1 base from J, with 22 bases in between.

Many counts were recorded for this clonotype. The V call is TRBV3-1, the J call TRBJ1-4; D is unresolved. CDR1 and CDR2 (germline): LGHDT, YNNKEL (reference sequence). Trimming stripped 4 bases from V and 8 bases from J, with 14 bases between. The CDR3 contains 14 residues. The CDR3 coding sequence is TGTGCCAGCAGCCTTCTTGGACGGGGAGAAAAACTGTTTTTT. Translation gives CASSLLGRGEKLFF.

This clonotype was observed at least ten times. V gene TRBV28 combines with J gene TRBJ1-4, with D unclear. The CDR3 runs 15 residues. The V end lost 7 bases, the J end lost 3 bases, and 15 bases lay between the germline ends. Per germline, CDR1 MDHEN and CDR2 SYDVKM. CDR3 sequence: CASKPHRAPNEKLFF. CDR3 DNA sequence: TGTGCCAGCAAGCCCCACCGTGCGCCTAATGAAAAACTGTTTTTT.

This clonotype was seen only a few times. The rearrangement links TRBV18 to TRBJ2-2, with a weak D call TRBD2 (5 bases). The CDR3 length is 16 residues. Trimming removed 4 bases at V and 1 base at J, with 13 bases between. CDR1 KGHSH and CDR2 LQKENI come from the germline V gene. For the CDR3, the DNA is TGTGCCAGCTCACTACTATCGGCGGGGAACACCGGGGAGCTGTTTTTT. Its protein product is CASSLLSAGNTGELFF.

The V and J genes are TRBV11-2 and TRBJ2-1; D unclear. Germline CDR1 SGHAT, CDR2 FQNNGV. The CDR3 totals 15 residues. Trimming pared 4 bases from V and 0 bases from J, leaving 10 bases between. The DNA for the CDR3 is TGTGCCAGCAGCTCGACTCGACTCTCCTACAATGAGCAGTTCTTC. Amino acids: CASSSTRLSYNEQFF.

This clonotype was seen only a few times. CDR3 sequence: CASSLDVQIHGYTF. CDR3 DNA sequence: TGTGCCAGCAGCTTAGATGTCCAGATTCATGGCTACACCTTC. The chain links TRBV11-2 to TRBJ1-2, with D unresolved. Trimming removed 0 bases from V and 6 bases from J, with 11 bases in between. CDR1 is SGHAT and CDR2 is FQNNGV in the germline V gene. The CDR3 extends over 14 amino acids.

This clonotype came up a few times. This chain links TRBV29-1 with TRBJ2-1; D is ambiguous. Deletions cut 4 bases from V and 4 bases from J, with 17 bases between. The V gene's germline CDR1 is SQVTM and CDR2 ANQGSEA. This CDR3 region has 15 residues. CDR3 in amino acids: CSVVNASFGYNEQFF. The CDR3, as DNA: TGCAGCGTTGTGAACGCATCTTTCGGGTACAATGAGCAGTTCTTC.

This clonotype was recorded at least ten times. V is TRBV29-1 and J is TRBJ1-5, with D perhaps TRBD1 (5 bases). The V end lost 4 bases, the J end lost 6 bases, and 16 bases lay between the germline ends. This CDR3 contains 14 residues. CDR1 and CDR2 (germline): SQVTM, ANQGSEA. CDR3 sequence (DNA): TGCAGCGTTGGAGGGGCCTCGTCGGGTCAGCCCCAGCATTTT. Translated, it gives CSVGGASSGQPQHF.

The sample holds a few counts of this clonotype. The chain uses TRBV5-1 and TRBJ2-7; TRBD1 is a possible D gene (5 bases). The germline V gene has CDR1 SGHRS and CDR2 YFSETQ. Deletions cut 3 bases from V and 6 bases from J, with 22 bases between. The CDR3 is 16 residues long. The CDR3 loop reads CASSSTEKGLRAEQYF. The CDR3 DNA follows: TGCGCCAGCAGCTCCACGGAGAAGGGGCTACGGGCCGAGCAGTACTTC. The whole variable domain, remainder taken from reference TRBV5-1 and TRBJ2-7, is KAGVTQTPRYLIKTRGQQVTLSCSPISGHRSVSWYQQTPGQGLQFLFEYFSETQRNKGNFPGRFSGRQFSNSRSEMNVSTLELGDSALYLCASSSTEKGLRAEQYFGPGTRLTVT.

There are a few counts of this clonotype. This is likely a read error, given that the CDR3 carries no conserved phenylalanine or tryptophan at its end. The chain carries TRBV9 and TRBJ2-7; 9 positions agree with TRBD1. The length of the CDR3 is 14 residues. The ends lost 3 bases at V and 4 bases at J; junction bases unmatched: 5. CDR1 is SGDLS and CDR2 is YYNGEE in the germline V gene. The CDR3 sequence is CASSASGTGYEQYL. Here the CDR3 DNA reads TGTGCCAGCAGCGCCTCCGGGACAGGGTACGAGCAGTACCTC.

V and J are TRBV5-4 and TRBJ2-2; D not certain. The V end lost 0 bases, the J end lost 5 bases, and 8 bases lay between the germline ends. The CDR3 consists of 14 residues. Germline assignment: CDR1 SGHNT and CDR2 YYREEE (reference sequence). The CDR3 spells CASSLDLRTGELFF. For the CDR3, the DNA is TGTGCCAGCAGCTTGGATTTGAGGACCGGGGAGCTGTTTTTT.

In this sample, this clonotype turned up many times. The rearrangement links TRBV5-5 to TRBJ2-1, with D unclear. CDR1 and CDR2 (germline): SGHKS, YYEKEE (reference sequence). The CDR3 sequence is 14 residues long. The V and J ends lost 0 bases and 1 base respectively, with 5 bases between them. The CDR3 bases are TGTGCCAGCAGCTTGGTCGATTCCTACAATGAGCAGTTCTTC. Protein: CASSLVDSYNEQFF.

This chain connects TRBV12-3 or TRBV12-4 to TRBJ1-1; D gene ambiguous. V shed 3 bases and J shed 5 bases, with 16 bases lying between them. This CDR3 region has 15 residues. The CDR3 region is CASSFYTQPGTEAFF. Written as DNA, the CDR3 is TGTGCCAGCAGTTTTTACACCCAACCTGGGACTGAAGCTTTCTTT.

V is TRBV28 and J is TRBJ1-1; D is possibly TRBD1 (5 bases). Between the trimmed V and J ends, which lost 10 bases and 7 bases, there was a span of 10 bases. This CDR3 region has 10 residues. The germline gives CDR1 MDHEN, CDR2 SYDVKM. The CDR3 spells CATRQIEAFF. DNA for the CDR3: TGTGCCACCCGACAGATTGAAGCTTTCTTT.

The rearrangement uses TRBV20-1 and TRBJ2-1, with D perhaps TRBD2 (6 bases). Trimming took 0 bases from V and 6 from J, leaving 27 bases between them. Looked up from germline, CDR1 is DFQATT and CDR2 is SNEGSKA (reference sequence). There are 19 residues in the CDR3. The CDR3 DNA follows: TGCAGTGCTAGAGACGGAGACGTCGGACTAACGGGAAGGGGCAATGAGCAGTTCTTC. Its translation: CSARDGDVGLTGRGNEQFF.

The chain couples TRBV7-9 to TRBJ1-1; D is unclear. From germline, CDR1 is SEHNR and CDR2 FQNEAQ (reference sequence). V gave up 4 bases and J gave up 7 bases, with 10 bases separating them. The CDR3 extends over 12 amino acids. The CDR3 reads CASSSDGFEAFF. CDR3 nucleotide sequence: TGTGCCAGCAGCTCCGACGGATTTGAAGCTTTCTTT.

This clonotype appeared a few times. V gene TRBV20-1 combines with J gene TRBJ2-7, with TRBD1 as a possible D gene (5 bases). Trimming took off 7 bases at V and 4 bases at J, with 23 bases between the two ends. The CDR3 loop spans 15 amino acids. In germline, CDR1 is DFQATT, CDR2 SNEGSKA (reference sequence). The CDR3: CSVRGSGGLTYEQYF. The DNA of the CDR3 is TGCAGTGTTAGGGGTTCTGGCGGCCTAACTTACGAGCAGTACTTC.

The table lists this clonotype with many counts. CDR3 loop: CASSGLGGAYEQYF. CDR3 in DNA: TGTGCCAGCAGTGGCCTGGGAGGAGCCTACGAGCAGTACTTC. The genes are TRBV25-1 and TRBJ2-7, with a weak D call TRBD2 (6 bases). The V end was cut by 4 bases, the J end by 2 bases, with 12 bases between. The CDR3 covers 14 residues. In germline, CDR1 is MGHDK, CDR2 SYGVNS.

The V gene is TRBV18, the J gene TRBJ2-1, with D tentatively TRBD1 (6 bases). V was pared by 3 bases and J by 1 base, with 13 bases between. Germline lookup yields CDR1 KGHSH and CDR2 LQKENI. CDR3 length equals 16 residues. The CDR3 DNA sequence: TGTGCCAGCTCACCGAACCAGGGGAAATCCTACAATGAGCAGTTCTTC. Translating gives CASSPNQGKSYNEQFF.

The V gene is TRBV20-1, the J gene TRBJ2-3; D possibly corresponds to TRBD2 (7 bases). CDR3 length: 16 amino acids. V shed 3 bases and J shed 4 bases, with 20 bases lying between them. In germline, CDR1 is DFQATT, CDR2 SNEGSKA (reference sequence). In DNA, the CDR3 is TGCAGTGCTAGCTGGGGGAGGGGGGGTACGGCAGATACGCAGTATTTT. Translation: CSASWGRGGTADTQYF.

The V call is TRBV28, the J call TRBJ2-1, with 11 positions matching TRBD1. The CDR3 extends over 16 amino acids. Germline V gives CDR1 MDHEN, CDR2 SYDVKM. Unmatched junction bases numbered 4, after V lost 6 bases and J lost 0 bases. DNA for the CDR3: TGTGCCAGCAGGTCCGGGACAGGGGGCTCCTACAATGAGCAGTTCTTC. Translated, it gives CASRSGTGGSYNEQFF.

The rearrangement links TRBV3-1 to TRBJ2-1; D gene ambiguous. V lost 3 bases and J lost 2, with 17 bases in between. The CDR3 runs to 17 residues. Germline loops: CDR1 LGHDT, CDR2 YNNKEL (reference sequence). The CDR3 DNA reads TGTGCCAGCAGCCATCCTTTCGACACCCGAACCTACAATGAGCAGTTCTTC. Protein product: CASSHPFDTRTYNEQFF.

In this sample, this clonotype turned up a few times. V and J are TRBV7-3 and TRBJ2-2; maybe TRBD1 (7 bases). V was clipped by 6 bases and J by 0 bases, with 14 bases between them. This CDR3 spans 16 amino acids. Germline V gene sequence: CDR1 SGHTA, CDR2 FQGTGA. CDR3 in DNA: TGTGCCAGCAGTCCGACAGGGAGGCCGAACACCGGGGAGCTGTTTTTT. This gives the protein CASSPTGRPNTGELFF.

This clonotype was recorded many times. The chain uses TRBV5-6 and TRBJ2-1, with TRBD2 as a possible D gene (5 bases). CDR3 length: 13 residues. Germline values: CDR1 SGHDT, CDR2 YYEEEE. Trimming removed 4 bases at V and 10 bases at J, with 15 bases between. For the CDR3, the DNA is TGTGCCAGCAGCACGGGATATGGTTGGGAGCAGTTCTTC. Amino acid sequence: CASSTGYGWEQFF.